These 18 T cell receptor beta chains came from one sample sequenced in a study of spatial heterogeneity in lung cancer. No cognate antigen is known for these TCRs. Time point given: sample taken at primary tumor resection. TCRdb reprocessed the 5' RACE reads via MiXCR and lists one record per CDR3 protein. The repertoire consists of over 15,000 distinct CDR3 sequences, with roughly 7.1% occurring once and the leading ten covering around 19%. Notes on the study in general: The study found that expanded intratumoral alpha and beta TCR counts tracked tumor mutation counts.

This material consisted of lung tumor tissue, taken at surgery. The receptors stem from a female donor with early-stage non-small cell lung cancer.

Turning to this clonotype: Because the library targeted alpha chains, this beta chain is an off-target read whose size means little. The genes are TRBV20-1 and TRBJ2-3; D is uncertain. This CDR3 has 14 residues. The V and J ends lost 2 bases and 2 bases respectively, with 11 bases between them. Per the germline V gene, CDR1 is DFQATT and CDR2 is SNEGSKA (reference sequence). The CDR3 region is CSARRSGFTDTQYF. The DNA for the CDR3 is TGCAGTGCTAGAAGGTCGGGCTTCACAGATACGCAGTATTTT.

There are many counts of this clonotype. With the library built for alpha chains, this beta chain is off target and its frequency is not meaningful. The rearrangement links TRBV3-1 to TRBJ1-2, with D maybe TRBD1 (6 bases). The V end lost 4 bases, the J end lost 4 bases, and 13 bases lay between the germline ends. Germline V CDR1 and CDR2: LGHDT, YNNKEL (reference sequence). This CDR3 contains 14 residues. The CDR3 DNA reads as TGTGCCAGCAGCCGGCAAGGGGGTATCTATGGCTACACCTTC. Its protein product is CASSRQGGIYGYTF.

In its sample, this clonotype ranks as medium-sized. In a library made to pick up alpha chains, this beta chain is a stray read with a size that means little. The chain couples TRBV29-1 to TRBJ2-5; no clear D. Trimming pared 7 bases from V and 7 bases from J, leaving 19 bases between. The CDR3 extends over 13 amino acids. Looked up from germline, CDR1 is SQVTM and CDR2 is ANQGSEA. This chain's CDR3 is CSALPTGFGTQYF. CDR3 DNA sequence: TGCAGCGCCCTACCGACGGGTTTCGGGACCCAGTACTTC.

This clonotype was seen at least ten times. Little can be read into the size of this beta chain, an off-target read in a library designed for alpha chains. In nucleotides, the CDR3 is TGTGCCAGCAGCGAACCTACAGGGTATCAGCCCCAGCATTTT. Protein sequence: CASSEPTGYQPQHF. J is TRBJ1-5 and V is TRBV28, with a tentative D call TRBD1 (6 bases). V shed 6 bases and J shed 5 bases, with 14 bases lying between them. In germline, CDR1 is MDHEN, CDR2 SYDVKM. The CDR3 is 14 amino acids.

The table lists this clonotype with many counts. This beta chain is an off-target read within a library intended for alpha chains, so its frequency means little. The chain has TRBV24-1 and TRBJ2-7; D call uncertain. CDR1 and CDR2 from the germline V gene are KGHDR and SFDVKD. This CDR3 has 12 residues. Trimming stripped 3 bases from V and 7 bases from J, with 9 bases between. CDR3: CATSDGPREQYF. The CDR3, as DNA: TGTGCCACCAGTGATGGTCCTAGGGAGCAGTACTTC.

This clonotype has at least ten counts. This beta chain lies outside the target of a library built for alpha chains; its clone size means little. The chain uses TRBV5-1 and TRBJ2-2; tentatively, D is TRBD2 (5 bases). The V end lost 6 bases, the J end lost 4 bases, and 22 bases lay between the germline ends. CDR3 length: 17 residues. In germline, CDR1 is SGHRS, CDR2 YFSETQ. The DNA for the CDR3 is TGCGCCAGCATCACTCAACCGGGTGGCGCGGGCACCGGGGAGCTGTTTTTT. Its protein is CASITQPGGAGTGELFF.

In this sample, this clonotype turned up many times. This beta chain appears as a stray read in a library generated for alpha chains; its size is not informative. This chain connects TRBV20-1 to TRBJ2-1, with 7 bases lining up with TRBD1. V lost 3 bases and J lost 3; bases outside the gene matches: 8. CDR3 length equals 15 residues. Germline V gene lookup returns CDR1 DFQATT and CDR2 SNEGSKA (reference sequence). DNA for the CDR3: TGCAGTGCTAGTAACCCTAGGACAGGCTACAATGAGCAGTTCTTC. Its protein is CSASNPRTGYNEQFF.

Notes on this clonotype: With the library built for alpha chains, this beta chain is off target and its frequency is not meaningful. V gene TRBV20-1 combines with J gene TRBJ1-1, with D possibly matching TRBD1 (6 bases). This CDR3 spans 12 amino acids. From germline, CDR1 is DFQATT and CDR2 SNEGSKA (reference sequence). V gave up 6 bases and J gave up 7 bases, with 15 bases separating them. CDR3 in amino acids: CSAKGGGIEAFF. The CDR3 DNA follows: TGCAGTGCAAAGGGGGGAGGGATTGAAGCTTTCTTT.

This clonotype came up many times. The library was designed around alpha chains, so this beta chain is a stray read whose abundance carries little weight. This rearrangement joins TRBV4-1 to TRBJ1-2, with D perhaps TRBD1 (5 bases). CDR1 and CDR2 from the germline V gene are MGHRA and YSYEKL. This CDR3 comprises 18 residues. Trimming shortened V by 0 bases and J by 8 bases, and 25 bases separated the two germline ends. As DNA, the CDR3 is TGCGCCAGCAGCCAAGAGGAACAGGCGGCGCAGGTTACGGGAGGCTACACCTTC. This codes for CASSQEEQAAQVTGGYTF.

This clonotype was recorded at least ten times. As an off-target read in a library built for alpha chains, this beta chain has a frequency of little significance. V and J are TRBV7-8 and TRBJ2-2; D is unresolved. V gave up 1 base and J gave up 2 bases, with 8 bases separating them. Germline V CDR1 and CDR2: SGHVS, FQNEAQ. The CDR3 length is 15 residues. The DNA for the CDR3 is TGTGCCAGCAGCTTAGGGACCACAAACACCGGGGAGCTGTTTTTT. It is translated as CASSLGTTNTGELFF.

Many counts were recorded for this clonotype. This beta chain represents an off-target read in a library built for alpha chains; its size is of limited meaning. The V call is TRBV25-1, the J call TRBJ1-6; D is ambiguous. This CDR3 is 14 amino acids long. Trimming shortened V by 4 bases and J by 4 bases, and 8 bases separated the two germline ends. The germline V gene has CDR1 MGHDK and CDR2 SYGVNS. CDR3 nucleotide sequence: TGTGCCAGCAGTGGTTGGGCTTATAATTCACCCCTCCACTTT. Its translation: CASSGWAYNSPLHF.

Within the sample, this clonotype is medium-sized. Within a library made for alpha chains, this beta chain is off target, and its count is uninformative. The chain couples TRBV3-1 to TRBJ1-5; D perhaps matches TRBD1 (5 bases). Germline CDR1 LGHDT, CDR2 YNNKEL (reference sequence). The germline V and J ends were trimmed by 4 bases and 6 bases, with 16 bases remaining between them. The CDR3 has 15 amino acids. The CDR3 region is CASSLTTGGSQPQHF. The CDR3 DNA reads TGTGCCAGCAGCCTAACAACCGGGGGGAGTCAGCCCCAGCATTTT.

This clonotype occurred many times. The library was prepared for alpha chains; this beta chain is a stray read, so its frequency means little. This chain joins TRBV7-2 and TRBJ1-6, with TRBD1 identical over 7 bases. Looked up from germline, CDR1 is SGHTA and CDR2 is FQGNSA. The ends lost 2 bases at V and 14 bases at J; junction bases unmatched: 3. The CDR3 is made up of 12 amino acids. The CDR3: CASSLQQGSLHF. In nucleotides, the CDR3 is TGTGCCAGCAGCTTACAACAGGGGTCCCTCCACTTT. Filled out from reference TRBV7-2 and TRBJ1-6, the complete variable domain reads GAGVSQSPSNKVTEKGKDVELRCDPISGHTALYWYRQSLGQGLEFLIYFQGNSAPDKSGLPSDRFSAERTGGSVSTLTIQRTQQEDSAVYLCASSLQQGSLHFGNGTRLTVT.

This clonotype was seen at least ten times. This beta chain appears as a stray read in a library generated for alpha chains; its size is not informative. This chain connects TRBV20-1 to TRBJ2-1, with 10 positions matching TRBD2. The CDR3 is 15 amino acids. Germline CDR1 is DFQATT and CDR2 is SNEGSKA (reference sequence). The ends lost 6 bases at V and 4 bases at J; junction bases unmatched: 9. The CDR3 nucleotides read TGCAGTGCGGTCGACGGGACTAGCGTTTACAATGAGCAGTTCTTC. Protein product: CSAVDGTSVYNEQFF.

This clonotype has ten or more counts. This beta chain appears as a stray read in a library generated for alpha chains; its size is not informative. The genes are TRBV5-5 and TRBJ2-5, with D perhaps TRBD1 or TRBD2 (6 bases each). The ends were cut back, 2 bases at V and 5 bases at J, with 22 bases in the middle. Germline CDR1 and CDR2: SGHKS and YYEKEE (reference sequence). The CDR3 loop spans 17 amino acids. CDR3 residues: CASSFWVRSGAGETQYF. In DNA form, the CDR3 reads TGTGCCAGCAGCTTTTGGGTTCGTTCGGGGGCGGGCGAGACCCAGTACTTC.

This clonotype is medium-sized by share. This beta chain is an unintended read in a library built for alpha chains; its size means little. The rearrangement uses TRBV3-1 and TRBJ2-3; TRBD2 aligns across 7 bases. The germline V gene encodes CDR1 LGHDT and CDR2 YNNKEL (reference sequence). This CDR3 is built from 16 residues. J lost 4 bases, V lost 8 bases, and 15 bases had no gene match. The CDR3 spells CASARRGAGRADTQYF. CDR3 DNA: TGTGCCAGCGCCCGCCGGGGCGCGGGGAGGGCAGATACGCAGTATTTT.

This clonotype was detected many times. Since it is a stray read in a library aimed at alpha chains, this beta chain has a size that is not meaningful. The J gene is TRBJ2-7, the V gene TRBV6-6; tentatively, D is TRBD1 (5 bases). Germline CDR1 and CDR2: MNHNY and SVGAGI (reference sequence). The CDR3 is 12 amino acids. Trimming shortened V by 8 bases and J by 1 base, and 9 bases separated the two germline ends. CDR3 in amino acids: CASSTASYEQYF. Written as DNA, the CDR3 is TGTGCCAGCTCGACAGCTTCCTACGAGCAGTACTTC.

This clonotype was seen many times. With the library built for alpha chains, this beta chain is off target and its frequency is not meaningful. This chain connects TRBV20-1 to TRBJ2-7; possibly TRBD2 for D (7 bases). The germline V gene has CDR1 DFQATT and CDR2 SNEGSKA (reference sequence). The CDR3 has 15 residues. Deletions cut 0 bases from V and 4 bases from J, with 16 bases between. CDR3 protein: CSARDQEGGSYEQYF. The CDR3 nucleotides are TGCAGTGCTAGAGATCAGGAGGGGGGGAGTTACGAGCAGTACTTC.